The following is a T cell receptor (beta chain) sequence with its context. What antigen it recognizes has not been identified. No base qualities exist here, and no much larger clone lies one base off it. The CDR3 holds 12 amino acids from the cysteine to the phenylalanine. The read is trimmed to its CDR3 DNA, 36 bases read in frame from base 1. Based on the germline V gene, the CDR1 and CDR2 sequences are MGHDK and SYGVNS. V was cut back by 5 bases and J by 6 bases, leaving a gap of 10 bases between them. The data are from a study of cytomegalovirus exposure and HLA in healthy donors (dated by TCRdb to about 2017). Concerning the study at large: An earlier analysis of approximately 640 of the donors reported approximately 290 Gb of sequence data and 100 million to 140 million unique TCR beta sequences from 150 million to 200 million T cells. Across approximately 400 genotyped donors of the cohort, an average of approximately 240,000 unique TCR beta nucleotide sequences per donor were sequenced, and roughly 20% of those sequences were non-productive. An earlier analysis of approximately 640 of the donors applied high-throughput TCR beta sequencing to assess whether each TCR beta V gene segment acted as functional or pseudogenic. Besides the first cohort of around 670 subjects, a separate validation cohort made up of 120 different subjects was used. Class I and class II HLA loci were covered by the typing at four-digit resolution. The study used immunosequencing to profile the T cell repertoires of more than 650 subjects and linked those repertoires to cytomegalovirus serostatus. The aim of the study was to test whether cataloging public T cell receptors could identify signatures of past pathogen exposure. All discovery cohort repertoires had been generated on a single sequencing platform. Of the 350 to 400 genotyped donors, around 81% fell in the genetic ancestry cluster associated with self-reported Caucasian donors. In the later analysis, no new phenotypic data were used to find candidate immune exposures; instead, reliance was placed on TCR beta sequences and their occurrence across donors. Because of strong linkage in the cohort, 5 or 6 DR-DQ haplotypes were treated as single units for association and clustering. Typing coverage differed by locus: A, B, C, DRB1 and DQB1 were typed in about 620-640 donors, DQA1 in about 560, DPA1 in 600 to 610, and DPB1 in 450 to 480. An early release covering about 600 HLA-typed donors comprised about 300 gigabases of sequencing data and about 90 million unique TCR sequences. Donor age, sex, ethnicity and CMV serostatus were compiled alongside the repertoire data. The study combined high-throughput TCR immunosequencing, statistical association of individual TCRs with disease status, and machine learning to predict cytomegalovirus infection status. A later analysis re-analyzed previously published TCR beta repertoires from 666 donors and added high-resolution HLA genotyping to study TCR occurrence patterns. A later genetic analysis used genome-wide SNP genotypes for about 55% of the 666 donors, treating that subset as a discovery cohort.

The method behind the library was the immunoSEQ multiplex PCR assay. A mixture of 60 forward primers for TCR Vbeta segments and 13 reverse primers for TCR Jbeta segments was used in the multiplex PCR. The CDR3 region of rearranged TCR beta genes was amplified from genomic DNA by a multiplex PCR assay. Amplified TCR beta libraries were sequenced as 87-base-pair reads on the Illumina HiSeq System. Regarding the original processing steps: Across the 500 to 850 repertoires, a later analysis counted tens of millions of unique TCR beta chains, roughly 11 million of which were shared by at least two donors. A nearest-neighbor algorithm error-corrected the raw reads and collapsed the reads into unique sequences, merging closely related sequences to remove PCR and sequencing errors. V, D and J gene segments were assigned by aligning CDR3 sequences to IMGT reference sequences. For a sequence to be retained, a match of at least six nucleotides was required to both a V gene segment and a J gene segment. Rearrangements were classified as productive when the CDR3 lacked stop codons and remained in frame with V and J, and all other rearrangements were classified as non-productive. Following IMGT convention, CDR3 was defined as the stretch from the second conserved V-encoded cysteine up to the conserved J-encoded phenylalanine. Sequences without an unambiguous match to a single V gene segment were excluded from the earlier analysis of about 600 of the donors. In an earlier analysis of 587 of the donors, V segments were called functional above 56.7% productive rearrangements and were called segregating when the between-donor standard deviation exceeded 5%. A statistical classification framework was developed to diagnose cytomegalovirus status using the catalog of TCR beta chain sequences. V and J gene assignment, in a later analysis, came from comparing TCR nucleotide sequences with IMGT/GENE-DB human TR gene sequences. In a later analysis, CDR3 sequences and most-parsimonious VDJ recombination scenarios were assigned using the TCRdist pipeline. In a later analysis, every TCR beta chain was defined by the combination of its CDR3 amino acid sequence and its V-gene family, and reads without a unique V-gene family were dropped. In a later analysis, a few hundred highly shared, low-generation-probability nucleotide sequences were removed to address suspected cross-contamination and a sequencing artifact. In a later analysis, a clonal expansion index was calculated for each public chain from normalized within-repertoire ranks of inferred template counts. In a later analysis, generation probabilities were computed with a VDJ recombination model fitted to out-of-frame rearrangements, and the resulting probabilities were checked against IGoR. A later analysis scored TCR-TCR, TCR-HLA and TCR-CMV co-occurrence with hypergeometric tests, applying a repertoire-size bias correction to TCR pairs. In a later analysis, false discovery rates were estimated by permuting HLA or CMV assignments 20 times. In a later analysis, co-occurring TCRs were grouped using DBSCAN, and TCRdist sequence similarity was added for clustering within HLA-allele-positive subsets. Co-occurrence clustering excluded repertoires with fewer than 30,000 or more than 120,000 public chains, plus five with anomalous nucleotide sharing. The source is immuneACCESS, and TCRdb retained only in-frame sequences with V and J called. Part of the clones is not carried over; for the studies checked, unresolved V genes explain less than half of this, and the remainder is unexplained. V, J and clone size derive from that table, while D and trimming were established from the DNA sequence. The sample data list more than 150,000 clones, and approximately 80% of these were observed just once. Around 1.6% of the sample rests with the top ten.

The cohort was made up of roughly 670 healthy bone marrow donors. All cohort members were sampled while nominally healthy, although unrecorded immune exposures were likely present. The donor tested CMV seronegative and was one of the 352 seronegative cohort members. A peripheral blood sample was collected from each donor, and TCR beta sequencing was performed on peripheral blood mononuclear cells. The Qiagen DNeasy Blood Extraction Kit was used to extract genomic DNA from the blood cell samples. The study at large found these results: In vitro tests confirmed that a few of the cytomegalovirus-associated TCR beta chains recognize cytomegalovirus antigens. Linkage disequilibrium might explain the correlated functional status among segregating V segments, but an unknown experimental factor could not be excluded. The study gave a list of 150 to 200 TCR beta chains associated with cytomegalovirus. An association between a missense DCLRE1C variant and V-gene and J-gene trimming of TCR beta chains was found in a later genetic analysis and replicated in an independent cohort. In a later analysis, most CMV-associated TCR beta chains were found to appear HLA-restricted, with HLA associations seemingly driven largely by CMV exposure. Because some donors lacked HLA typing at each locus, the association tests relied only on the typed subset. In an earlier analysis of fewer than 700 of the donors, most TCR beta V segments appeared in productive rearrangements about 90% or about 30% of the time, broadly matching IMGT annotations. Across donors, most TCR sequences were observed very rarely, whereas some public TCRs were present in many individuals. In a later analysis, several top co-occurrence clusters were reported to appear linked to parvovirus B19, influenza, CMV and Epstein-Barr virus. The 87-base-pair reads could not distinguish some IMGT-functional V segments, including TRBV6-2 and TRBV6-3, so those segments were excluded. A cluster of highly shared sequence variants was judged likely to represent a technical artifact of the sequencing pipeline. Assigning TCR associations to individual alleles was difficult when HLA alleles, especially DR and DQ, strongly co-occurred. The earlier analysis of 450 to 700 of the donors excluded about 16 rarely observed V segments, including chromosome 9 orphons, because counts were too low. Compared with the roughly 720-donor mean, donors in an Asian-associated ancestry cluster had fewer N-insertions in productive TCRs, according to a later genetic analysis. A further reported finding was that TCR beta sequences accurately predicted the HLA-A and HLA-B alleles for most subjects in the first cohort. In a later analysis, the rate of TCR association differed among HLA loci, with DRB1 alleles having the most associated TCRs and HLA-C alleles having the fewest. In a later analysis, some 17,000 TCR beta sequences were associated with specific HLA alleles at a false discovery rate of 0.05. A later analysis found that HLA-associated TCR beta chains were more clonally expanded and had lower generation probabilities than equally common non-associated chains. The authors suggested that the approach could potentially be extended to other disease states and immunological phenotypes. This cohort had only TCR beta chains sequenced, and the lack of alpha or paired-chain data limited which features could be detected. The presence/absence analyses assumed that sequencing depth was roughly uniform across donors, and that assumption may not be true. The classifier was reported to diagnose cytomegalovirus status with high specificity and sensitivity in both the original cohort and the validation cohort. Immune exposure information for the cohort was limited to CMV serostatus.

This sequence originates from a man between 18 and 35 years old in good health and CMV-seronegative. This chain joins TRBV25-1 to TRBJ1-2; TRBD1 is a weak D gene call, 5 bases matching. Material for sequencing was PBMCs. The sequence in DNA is TGTGCCAGCAGTTTCGGCAGGGATGGCTACACCTTC. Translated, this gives CASSFGRDGYTF.